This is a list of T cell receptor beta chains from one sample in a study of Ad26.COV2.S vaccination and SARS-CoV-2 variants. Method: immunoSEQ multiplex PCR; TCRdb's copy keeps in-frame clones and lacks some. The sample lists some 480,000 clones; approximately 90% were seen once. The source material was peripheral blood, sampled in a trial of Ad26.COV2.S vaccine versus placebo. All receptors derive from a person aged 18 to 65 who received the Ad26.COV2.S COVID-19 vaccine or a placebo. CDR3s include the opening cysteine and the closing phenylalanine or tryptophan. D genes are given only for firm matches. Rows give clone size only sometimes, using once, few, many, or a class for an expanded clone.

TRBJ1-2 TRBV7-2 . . TGTGCCAGCAGCTCATGGGGGCGGGGTGTCTATGGCTACACCTTC CASSSWGRGVYGYTF
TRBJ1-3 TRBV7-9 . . TGTGCCAGCAGCTTAGGGAGCGGAAACACCATATATTTT CASSLGSGNTIYF
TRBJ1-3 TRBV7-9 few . TGTGCCAGCAGCTTTATCGGAAACACCATATATTTT CASSFIGNTIYF
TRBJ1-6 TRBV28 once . TGTGCCAGCAGTCCCCCAGATCTTAATTCACCCCTCCACTTT CASSPPDLNSPLHF
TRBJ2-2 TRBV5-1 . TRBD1 TGCGCCAGCTGCCTGGGACAGGGGGTTCCCACCGGGGAGCTGTTTTTT CASCLGQGVPTGELFF
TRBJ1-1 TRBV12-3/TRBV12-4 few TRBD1 TGTGCCAGCAGCGTACAGGGGAGCACTGAAGCTTTCTTT CASSVQGSTEAFF
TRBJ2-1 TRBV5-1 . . TGCGCCAGCAGCTTGGGGACAACTTACAATGAGCAGTTCTTC CASSLGTTYNEQFF
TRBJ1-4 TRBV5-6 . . TGTGCCAGCAGCTTGTGGGGGGACCTTAATGAAAAACTGTTTTTT CASSLWGDLNEKLFF
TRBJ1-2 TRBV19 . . TGTGCCAGTAGGTTGGAGGACCACTATGGCTACACCTTC CASRLEDHYGYTF
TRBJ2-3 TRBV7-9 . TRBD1 TGTGCCAGCAGCTTTGCGGAAAGGACAGGGGGCACAGATACGCAGTATTTT CASSFAERTGGTDTQYF
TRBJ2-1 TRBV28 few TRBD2 TGTGCCATTAAGGGACTACGCCCCTCCTACAATGAGCAGTTCTTC CAIKGLRPSYNEQFF
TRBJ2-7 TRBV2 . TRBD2 TGTGCCAGCAGTATACGGGAGGGCTCCTACGAGCAGTACTTC CASSIREGSYEQYF
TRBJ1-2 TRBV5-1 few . TGCGCCAGCAGCTATGGACGAAACTCTCTCGACCTCGGCTACACCTTC CASSYGRNSLDLGYTF
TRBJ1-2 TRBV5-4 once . TGTGCCAGCAGCGTAGGACAGCAATATGGCTACACCTTC CASSVGQQYGYTF
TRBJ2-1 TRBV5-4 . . TGTGCCAGCAGCTTGGTTTCAGGTGGGAATGAGCAGTTCTTC CASSLVSGGNEQFF
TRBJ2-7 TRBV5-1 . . TGCGCCAGCAGCTTGGATGGCCGACTTTACGAGCAGTACTTC CASSLDGRLYEQYF
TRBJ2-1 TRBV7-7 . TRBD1 TGTGCCAGCAGCCAGGGGACAGTAGGGCGGAATGAGCAGTTCTTC CASSQGTVGRNEQFF
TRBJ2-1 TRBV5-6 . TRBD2 TGTGCCAGCAGCTCTACCCTAGCGGGTACATACAATGAGCAGTTCTTC CASSSTLAGTYNEQFF
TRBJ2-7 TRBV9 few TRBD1 TGTGCCAGCAGCGCCGGACAGGGGGCGCGGGGCGAGCAGTACTTC CASSAGQGARGEQYF
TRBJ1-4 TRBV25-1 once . TGTGCCAGCAGCGAAGGCCCGGTGCCTAATGAAAAACTGTTTTTT CASSEGPVPNEKLFF
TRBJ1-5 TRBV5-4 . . TGTGCCTATAGCTCCCGGGGTAATCAGCCCCAGCATTTT CAYSSRGNQPQHF
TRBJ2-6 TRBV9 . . TGTGCCAGCAGCGCCCCAGGGACGTCTGGGGCCAACGTCCTGACTTTC CASSAPGTSGANVLTF
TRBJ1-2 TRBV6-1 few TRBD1 TGTGCCAGCAGTGAGAGACAGGGAGAATACTATGGCTACACCTTC CASSERQGEYYGYTF
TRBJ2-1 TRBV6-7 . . TGTGCCAGCAGTCCGGATGACCCGGGTTCCTACAATGAGCAGTTCTTC CASSPDDPGSYNEQFF
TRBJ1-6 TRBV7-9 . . TGTGCCAGCAGCTTAGGGGGACAAAATAATTCACCCCTCCACTTT CASSLGGQNNSPLHF
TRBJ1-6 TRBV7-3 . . TGTGCCAGCAGCCCTGGAGGGGCCAATTCACCCCTCCACTTT CASSPGGANSPLHF
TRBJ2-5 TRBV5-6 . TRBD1 TGTGCCAGCAGCGGGACAGCCACTCATGGTCCAGAGACCCAGTACTTC CASSGTATHGPETQYF
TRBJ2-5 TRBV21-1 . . TGTGCCAGCAGCAAGACACAGCAAGGAGAGACCCAGTACTTC CASSKTQQGETQYF
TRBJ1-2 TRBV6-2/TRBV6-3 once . TGTGCCAGCAGTTACTCGTTTTGGCCGGGGTACACCTTC CASSYSFWPGYTF
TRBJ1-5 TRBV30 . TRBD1 TGTGCCTGGGGGACAGGGGCCGGTCAGCCCCAGCATTTT CAWGTGAGQPQHF
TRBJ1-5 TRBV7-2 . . TGTGCCAGCAGCTTATCCGGATATCAGCCCCAGCATTTT CASSLSGYQPQHF
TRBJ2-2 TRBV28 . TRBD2 TGTGCCAGCAGTTTAAGCGCGGGGGGGGTGGTGGACACCGGGGAGCTGTTTTTT CASSLSAGGVVDTGELFF
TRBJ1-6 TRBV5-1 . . TGCGCCAGCAGCTCATCACGGGACGGCCGTTCACCCCTCCACTTT CASSSSRDGRSPLHF
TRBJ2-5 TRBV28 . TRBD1 TGTGCCAGCAGTCAACCCCTCGGGACAGGGGGAGAGACCCAGTACTTC CASSQPLGTGGETQYF
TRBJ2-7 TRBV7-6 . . TGTGCCAGCAGCCCGTCGACGAGGGAGATTAGTGTAGGGCCCTACGAGCAGTACTTC CASSPSTREISVGPYEQYF
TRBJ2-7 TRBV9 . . TGTGCCAGCAGCGTAGGGGGGCGGGAGAAAGAGCAGTACTTC CASSVGGREKEQYF
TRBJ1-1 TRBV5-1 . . TGCGCCAGCAGCTTTGGGGTGAGGGCCTTGAACACTGAAGCTTTCTTT CASSFGVRALNTEAFF
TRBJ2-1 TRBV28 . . TGTGCCAGCAGTTTAGGTCGACAGACCGGGAATGAGCAGTTCTTC CASSLGRQTGNEQFF
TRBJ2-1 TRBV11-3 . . TGTGCCAGCAGCTTAGGTCGCGGTGGAGGTGGGAATGAGCAGTTCTTC CASSLGRGGGGNEQFF
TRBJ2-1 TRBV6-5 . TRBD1 TGTGCCAGCAGGGAGGACAGGGGTCACGGTGAGCAGTTCTTC CASREDRGHGEQFF
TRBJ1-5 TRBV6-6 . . TGTGCCAGCAGTCCTCACTCGAGGGGGTATAGCAATCAGCCCCAGCATTTT CASSPHSRGYSNQPQHF
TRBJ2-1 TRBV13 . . TGTGCCAGCGTGCACGGAGGCTCGAATGAGCAGTTCTTC CASVHGGSNEQFF
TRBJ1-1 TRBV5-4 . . TGTGCCAGCAGCGCCGGTAGGGGCACGAACACTGAAGCTTTCTTT CASSAGRGTNTEAFF
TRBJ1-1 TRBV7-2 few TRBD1 TGTGCCTCAGGAGCAGGGGGCGCGGACCTAAACACTGAAGCTTTCTTT CASGAGGADLNTEAFF
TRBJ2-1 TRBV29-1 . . TGCAGCGCCACGAGAAGCAATGAGCAGTTCTTC CSATRSNEQFF
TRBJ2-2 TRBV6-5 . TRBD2 TGTGCCAGCAGTTCGCCGGGACTAGCGAACACCGGGGAGCTGTTTTTT CASSSPGLANTGELFF
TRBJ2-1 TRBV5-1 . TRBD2 TGCGCCAGCAGTTTGGACAGCGGGAGGGGGAATGAGCAGTTCTTC CASSLDSGRGNEQFF
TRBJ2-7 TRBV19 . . TGTGCCAGTAGTATTCGCGGGATTACAGGCCACGAGCAGTACTTC CASSIRGITGHEQYF
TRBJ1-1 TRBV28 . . TGTGCCAGCAGTAAAAGGGGGAACACTGAAGCTTTCTTT CASSKRGNTEAFF
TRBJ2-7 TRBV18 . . TGTGCCAGCTCAGCGCAGAGGAATGGGTACGAGCAGTACTTC CASSAQRNGYEQYF
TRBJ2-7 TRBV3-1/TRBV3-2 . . TGTGCCAGCAGCCAAGTGGAGGGGTCGGGCGAGCAGTACTTC CASSQVEGSGEQYF
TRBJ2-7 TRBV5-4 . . TGTGCCAGCAGCTTGAAGGGCACCTCCTACAACGAGCAGTACTTC CASSLKGTSYNEQYF
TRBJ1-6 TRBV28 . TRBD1 TGTGCCAGCAGAGGGACAGGCTATAATTCACCCCTCCACTTT CASRGTGYNSPLHF
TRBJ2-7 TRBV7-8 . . TGTGCCAGCAGCCTCCTTGTCGAGTTCCAGTACTTC CASSLLVEFQYF
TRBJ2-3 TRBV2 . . TGTGCCAGCAGAACAGGGTTCACAGATACGCAGTATTTT CASRTGFTDTQYF
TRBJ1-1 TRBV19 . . TGTGCCAGTAGTAGTCAGGGGACTGAAGCTTTCTTT CASSSQGTEAFF
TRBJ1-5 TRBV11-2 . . TGTGCCAGCAGCTTAGACTGGACAGAAAATCAGCCCCAGCATTTT CASSLDWTENQPQHF
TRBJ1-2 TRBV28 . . TGTGCTAGCGTCAGGGGCGCCAACTATGGCTACACCTTC CASVRGANYGYTF
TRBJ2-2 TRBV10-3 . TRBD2 TGTGCCATCAGTGAGGCGTTAGCGGGTAGCACCGGGGAGCTGTTTTTT CAISEALAGSTGELFF
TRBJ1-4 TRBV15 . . TGTGCCACCAGCAGAGATTATTTGACATCTGAAAAACTGTTTTTT CATSRDYLTSEKLFF